This TCR beta chain is from a study of blood T cell repertoires in COVID-19. The CDR3 is made up of 13 amino acids. The germline CDR1 and CDR2 sequences are SGHTA and FQGNSA. V shed 2 bases and J shed 2 bases, with 6 bases lying between them. Some clones are missing from TCRdb's copy, which holds only in-frame ones; the method was immunoSEQ multiplex PCR. The sample has about 180,000 clones; about 81% are singletons. Input material: peripheral blood. The rearrangement joins TRBV7-2 to TRBJ2-5, with D perhaps TRBD1 (5 bases). The sequence derives from a woman of 80 years or more with COVID-19, enrolled during active disease. CDR3 nucleotides: TGTGCCAGCAGCTTACAGGGACAAGAGACCCAGTACTTC. Translated, it gives CASSLQGQETQYF.